Included here is one T cell receptor (beta chain) sequence, with context. Antigen: not known. The CDR3 totals 16 residues. V was clipped by 7 bases and J by 2 bases, with 20 bases between them. These data belong to a study of breast tumors, draining lymph nodes, adjacent tissues. Findings of the study overall: The data were judged consistent with most tumor T cells coming from lymph node and expanding in tumor. The lymph node origin of tumor T cells was framed as consistent with a hypothesis, not demonstrated.

MiXCR was run by TCRdb on the multiplex PCR reads, yielding one entry per CDR3 protein. The table has 70,000 or so distinct CDR3 sequences, approximately 45% seen once; the top ten hold about 8.4%. The clonotype comes from a female donor with breast cancer. Some clones in this sample may be carry-over from other donors' samples. The sequenced sample consisted of breast tumor tissue. The rearrangement links TRBV12-3 or TRBV12-4 to TRBJ1-1; D may be TRBD1 (6 bases). CDR3 protein: CASTSGWGTNNTEAFF. The CDR3 nucleotides read TGTGCCAGCACTTCGGGTTGGGGGACAAATAACACTGAAGCTTTCTTT.